Listed here are 10 T cell receptor beta chains from one sample, sequenced in a study of CD8 T cells in ankylosing spondylitis. General study points: For ankylosing spondylitis blood, a TCR beta motif of roughly 8 highly homologous variants appeared characteristic.

Their antigen targets remain unknown. One entry per CDR3 protein, called by TCRdb with MiXCR from the 5' RACE reads. The repertoire holds over 700,000 distinct CDR3 sequences, with over 15% as singletons. Sequencing input: blood, either unsorted or a sorted T cell fraction (not recorded which). Receptor source: a male donor with ankylosing spondylitis.

This clonotype was counted a few times. V gene TRBV25-1 combines with J gene TRBJ1-3; D remains ambiguous. CDR3 length equals 19 residues. V was clipped by 2 bases and J by 2 bases, with 22 bases between them. CDR1 and CDR2 from the germline V gene are MGHDK and SYGVNS. The CDR3 loop reads CASSEHPTRSGRTGNTIYF. The CDR3 DNA is TGTGCCAGCAGTGAACACCCTACCCGTAGTGGGCGGACTGGAAACACCATATATTTT.

The chain couples TRBV3-1 to TRBJ2-7; no clear D. This CDR3 region has 14 residues. Trimming removed 4 bases from V and 5 bases from J, with 15 bases in between. Germline CDR1 is LGHDT and CDR2 is YNNKEL (reference sequence). CDR3 bases: TGTGCCAGCAGCCCCACCTTGGAGACCCACGAGCAGTACTTC. Translating gives CASSPTLETHEQYF.

This clonotype was seen only a few times. The J gene is TRBJ2-5, the V gene TRBV7-9, with D uncertain. In germline, CDR1 is SEHNR, CDR2 FQNEAQ (reference sequence). The V end lost 3 bases, the J end lost 1 base, and 6 bases lay between the germline ends. This CDR3 has 13 amino acids. The CDR3 DNA sequence: TGTGCCAGCAGCTTGTTTCTCCAAGAGACCCAGTACTTC. Amino acid sequence: CASSLFLQETQYF.

V is TRBV5-8 and J is TRBJ2-1, with 9 bases lining up with TRBD2. The CDR3 spans 16 residues. CDR1 and CDR2 from the germline V gene are SGHTS and YDEGEE. After removal of 3 bases from V and 3 bases from J, the junction contained 7 bases not matched to a gene. The CDR3 spells CASSSGLAKVYNEQFF. CDR3 nucleotides: TGTGCCAGCAGCTCCGGACTAGCGAAGGTCTACAATGAGCAGTTCTTC.

Ten or more counts support this clonotype. CDR3 DNA sequence: TGCAGTGCTGGGGGGGCATTTACTCAGCCCCAGCATTTT. This sequence encodes CSAGGAFTQPQHF. This chain joins TRBV20-1 and TRBJ1-5; TRBD1 might be the D (6 bases). The germline V and J ends were trimmed by 5 bases and 6 bases, with 14 bases remaining between them. CDR3 length: 13 residues. Germline assignment: CDR1 DFQATT and CDR2 SNEGSKA (reference sequence).

The sample holds a few counts of this clonotype. The chain has TRBV20-1 and TRBJ2-7, with a possible D match to TRBD2 (7 bases). CDR1 is DFQATT, CDR2 SNEGSKA, per germline (reference sequence). Trimming left V 0 bases short and J 6 bases short, with 24 bases between. The CDR3 loop spans 17 amino acids. The CDR3 region is CSARDRGFCPGGLEQYF. The DNA for the CDR3 is TGCAGTGCTAGAGATCGGGGCTTCTGCCCGGGGGGCCTCGAGCAGTACTTC.

This clonotype turned up a few times. The rearrangement uses TRBV7-2 and TRBJ2-1; D is unresolved. The V gene's germline CDR1 is SGHTA and CDR2 FQGNSA. The CDR3 covers 13 residues. V lost 2 bases, J lost 6 bases, and 8 bases lay in between. For the CDR3, the DNA is TGTGCCAGCAGCTTACAAGGGTCCAATGAGCAGTTCTTC. Protein product: CASSLQGSNEQFF.

Only a few counts were recorded for this clonotype. This chain joins TRBV4-2 and TRBJ1-6; D unresolved. The CDR3 is 18 residues long. Per germline, CDR1 LGHNA and CDR2 YNFKEQ. Trimming took 0 bases from V and 0 from J, leaving 12 bases between them. CDR3 nucleotides: TGTGCCAGCAGCCAAGATAGACGAACTAGCTCCTATAATTCACCCCTCCACTTT. Its translation is CASSQDRRTSSYNSPLHF.

This clonotype was seen a few times. V is TRBV20-1 and J is TRBJ1-5, with D possibly TRBD1 on 5 matching bases. This CDR3 comprises 13 residues. Deletions cut 1 base from V and 4 bases from J, with 8 bases between. Per germline, CDR1 DFQATT and CDR2 SNEGSKA (reference sequence). CDR3 in amino acids: CSARGAGNQPQHF. Written as DNA, the CDR3 is TGCAGTGCTAGAGGTGCAGGGAATCAGCCCCAGCATTTT.

This clonotype was counted a few times. This sequence joins TRBV6-2 or TRBV6-3 and TRBJ1-1; no definite D call. Germline V lookup: CDR1 MNHEY, CDR2 SVGEGT. Trimming took 2 bases from V and 0 from J, leaving 10 bases between them. This CDR3 comprises 15 residues. CDR3: CASSYPPPMNTEAFF. The CDR3 nucleotides read TGTGCCAGCAGTTACCCGCCACCCATGAACACTGAAGCTTTCTTT.